Presented here are 19 T cell receptor beta chains from one specimen sequenced in a study of blood T cells in healthy people across ages. Together with a sample-barcoded 5' primer, a J-beta primer mix was included in a second PCR lasting about 6 to 11 cycles. TCRdb ran MiXCR on the 5' RACE reads and lists one entry per CDR3 protein. The sample holds approximately 800,000 distinct CDR3 sequences, roughly 60% seen once. Sequenced: blood. Receptor source: a young man in good health.

Note on this clonotype: This could be a read error, since a much larger clone is one nucleotide away. The chain couples TRBV6-1 to TRBJ2-6; D call uncertain. Germline CDR1 and CDR2: MNHNS and SASEGT. With 7 bases removed from V and 0 bases from J, the gap between germline ends came to 4 bases. The CDR3 spans 13 residues. CDR3 amino acids: CASTDSGANVLTF. The CDR3 DNA reads TGTGCCAGCACGGACTCTGGGGCCAACGTCCTGACTTTC.

Many counts were recorded for this clonotype. The chain carries TRBV7-2 and TRBJ2-5; 8 bases fit TRBD2. CDR3 length: 12 residues. Germline values: CDR1 SGHTA, CDR2 FQGNSA. Trimming cost V 8 bases and J 4 bases; bases outside gene matches: 3. CDR3 region: CASAAGGETQYF. Here the CDR3 DNA reads TGTGCCAGCGCGGCGGGAGGAGAGACCCAGTACTTC.

The chain combines TRBV4-3 with TRBJ2-6, with D tentatively TRBD1 or TRBD2 (5 bases each). This CDR3 spans 16 amino acids. Trimming stripped 2 bases from V and 4 bases from J, with 12 bases between. CDR1 and CDR2 (germline): LGHNA, YSLEER. CDR3 in DNA: TGCGCCAGCAGCCAATTGGGACCTGCCGGGGCCAACGTCCTGACTTTC. As protein: CASSQLGPAGANVLTF.

A single count supports this clonotype. This rearrangement joins TRBV7-8 to TRBJ2-1; 11 bases align to TRBD1. CDR1 SGHVS and CDR2 FQNEAQ come from the germline V gene. This CDR3 spans 19 amino acids. The V and J ends lost 8 bases and 6 bases, in that order; junction bases with no gene match: 21. The CDR3 loop reads CASGSSIPDRGLMVNEQFF. The CDR3 region has the DNA TGTGCCAGCGGATCCTCCATCCCGGACAGGGGGCTTATGGTCAATGAGCAGTTCTTC.

The chain couples TRBV7-3 to TRBJ2-5; weak D call: TRBD1 (6 bases). CDR1 SGHTA and CDR2 FQGTGA come from the germline V gene. Trimming left V 5 bases short and J 11 bases short, with 24 bases between. The CDR3 spans 15 residues. CDR3 loop: CASSLGHPGGNEQYF. CDR3 nucleotide sequence: TGTGCCAGCAGCCTAGGCCACCCTGGGGGCAATGAGCAGTACTTC.

The chain carries TRBV7-9 and TRBJ2-1; D remains unclear. The V end lost 6 bases, the J end lost 8 bases, and 14 bases lay between the germline ends. Per the germline V gene, CDR1 is SEHNR and CDR2 is FQNEAQ (reference sequence). The CDR3 sequence is 13 residues long. The CDR3 loop is CASSRTMGDEQFF. The CDR3 coding sequence is TGTGCCAGCAGTCGAACTATGGGTGATGAGCAGTTCTTC.

The chain is built from TRBV3-1 and TRBJ1-6; D gene unclear. The CDR3 covers 14 residues. Trimming stripped 6 bases from V and 2 bases from J, with 8 bases between. The V gene's germline CDR1 is LGHDT and CDR2 YNNKEL (reference sequence). The CDR3 reads CASSDIAYNSPLHF. The DNA of the CDR3 is TGTGCCAGCAGTGACATCGCCTATAATTCACCCCTCCACTTT.

The rearrangement joins TRBV6-5 to TRBJ2-4, with TRBD1 as a possible D gene (5 bases). Trimming pared 6 bases from V and 6 bases from J, leaving 12 bases between. From germline, CDR1 is MNHEY and CDR2 SVGAGI. The CDR3 extends over 13 amino acids. CDR3 bases: TGTGCCAGCAGGGGGCCTTACCGAAACATTCAGTACTTC. Translation: CASRGPYRNIQYF.

The chain combines TRBV19 with TRBJ1-4; no firm D call. The CDR3 is made up of 14 amino acids. Germline CDR1 and CDR2: LNHDA and SQIVND (reference sequence). V shed 6 bases and J shed 0 bases, with 8 bases lying between them. CDR3: CASRSWSTNEKLFF. The CDR3 coding sequence is TGTGCCAGTAGGAGTTGGTCAACTAATGAAAAACTGTTTTTT.

The chain links TRBV18 to TRBJ1-2, with 7 bases that match TRBD1. V was clipped by 5 bases and J by 4 bases; unmatched bases: 10. This CDR3 comprises 15 residues. From germline, CDR1 is KGHSH and CDR2 LQKENI. The CDR3 DNA reads as TGTGCCAGCTCATCAGACGACAGGGCCTCCTATGGCTACACCTTC. As protein: CASSSDDRASYGYTF. Together with reference TRBV18 and TRBJ1-2, the CDR3 gives the full variable domain: NAGVMQNPRHLVRRRGQEARLRCSPMKGHSHVYWYRQLPEEGLKFMVYLQKENIIDESGMPKERFSAEFPKEGPSILRIQQVVRGDSAAYFCASSSDDRASYGYTFGSGTRLTVV.

V is TRBV14 and J is TRBJ2-5, with D possibly matching TRBD1 (6 bases). CDR1 and CDR2 from the germline V gene are SGHDN and FVKESK. The CDR3 length is 16 residues. Trimming removed 3 bases from V and 0 bases from J, with 14 bases in between. The CDR3 region has the DNA TGTGCCAGCAGCCAGGGGGACAACAATCACCAAGAGACCCAGTACTTC. This codes for CASSQGDNNHQETQYF.

The gene calls are TRBV20-1 and TRBJ2-1; 8 nucleotides line up with TRBD2. The CDR3 has 15 amino acids. With 1 base clipped from V and 5 bases from J, the junction kept 7 bases outside the gene matches. The germline CDR1 and CDR2 sequences are DFQATT and SNEGSKA (reference sequence). The CDR3 loop reads CSARAKAGEHNEQFF. CDR3 bases: TGCAGTGCTAGAGCAAAAGCGGGAGAACACAATGAGCAGTTCTTC.

This chain connects TRBV29-1 to TRBJ2-5; maybe TRBD1 (5 bases). V was trimmed by 7 bases and J by 4 bases, leaving 13 bases between them. Germline CDR1 and CDR2: SQVTM and ANQGSEA. The CDR3 sequence is 12 residues long. The CDR3 spells CSATLGVETQYF. The CDR3 region has the DNA TGCAGCGCTACTCTAGGGGTAGAGACCCAGTACTTC.

This clonotype was found a few times. Here the CDR3 reads CASSQATSGRNNEQFF. The CDR3 coding sequence is TGTGCCAGCAGCCAGGCGACTAGCGGGCGGAACAATGAGCAGTTCTTC. The genes are TRBV4-2 and TRBJ2-1; 10 bases agree with TRBD2. CDR1 LGHNA and CDR2 YNFKEQ come from the germline V gene. The CDR3 extends over 16 amino acids. J gave up 5 bases and V 3 bases, and 7 bases lay outside the gene matches.

This clonotype was observed a single time. The rearrangement uses TRBV7-7 and TRBJ2-1; tentative D call: TRBD2 (5 bases). V was shortened by 1 base and J by 5 bases, with 12 bases between the two germline ends. There are 15 residues in the CDR3. Germline values: CDR1 SSHAT, CDR2 FNYEAQ (reference sequence). This CDR3 is CASSLGGPENNEQFF. The CDR3 DNA follows: TGTGCCAGCAGCTTAGGAGGGCCAGAGAACAATGAGCAGTTCTTC.

The chain combines TRBV7-3 with TRBJ2-1; TRBD2 matches 7 bases. There are 15 residues in the CDR3. The J segment lost 7 bases and the V segment lost 2 bases, leaving 8 bases of the junction unmatched. Germline loops: CDR1 SGHTA, CDR2 FQGTGA. As DNA, the CDR3 is TGTGCCAGCAGCTTACTGGGACTACCCCAAAATGAGCAGTTCTTC. As protein: CASSLLGLPQNEQFF.

This rearrangement joins TRBV7-6 to TRBJ2-4; the match to TRBD2 covers 13 bases. The J call may be faulty, since TRBJ2-7 better matches the DNA end. The CDR3 has 16 residues. Germline values: CDR1 SGHVS, CDR2 FNYEAQ. This CDR3 reads CASSSGLAGESYEQYF. CDR3 coding DNA: TGTGCCAGCAGCTCTGGACTAGCGGGAGAATCCTACGAGCAGTACTTC.

The chain uses TRBV5-1 and TRBJ2-7; TRBD1 agrees at 9 bases. The CDR3 contains 16 residues. The germline CDR1 and CDR2 sequences are SGHRS and YFSETQ. V lost 4 bases and J lost 0; bases outside the gene matches: 8. The CDR3 protein is CASSNIRQGGSYEQYF. CDR3 sequence (DNA): TGCGCCAGCAGCAATATTCGACAGGGGGGCTCCTACGAGCAGTACTTC.

The V gene is TRBV12-3 or TRBV12-4, the J gene TRBJ2-1; D is uncertain. This CDR3 contains 12 residues. Trimming shortened V by 3 bases and J by 8 bases, and 8 bases separated the two germline ends. For the CDR3, the DNA is TGTGCCAGCAGTTTTGTCAGAGATGAGCAGTTCTTC. Translation gives CASSFVRDEQFF.